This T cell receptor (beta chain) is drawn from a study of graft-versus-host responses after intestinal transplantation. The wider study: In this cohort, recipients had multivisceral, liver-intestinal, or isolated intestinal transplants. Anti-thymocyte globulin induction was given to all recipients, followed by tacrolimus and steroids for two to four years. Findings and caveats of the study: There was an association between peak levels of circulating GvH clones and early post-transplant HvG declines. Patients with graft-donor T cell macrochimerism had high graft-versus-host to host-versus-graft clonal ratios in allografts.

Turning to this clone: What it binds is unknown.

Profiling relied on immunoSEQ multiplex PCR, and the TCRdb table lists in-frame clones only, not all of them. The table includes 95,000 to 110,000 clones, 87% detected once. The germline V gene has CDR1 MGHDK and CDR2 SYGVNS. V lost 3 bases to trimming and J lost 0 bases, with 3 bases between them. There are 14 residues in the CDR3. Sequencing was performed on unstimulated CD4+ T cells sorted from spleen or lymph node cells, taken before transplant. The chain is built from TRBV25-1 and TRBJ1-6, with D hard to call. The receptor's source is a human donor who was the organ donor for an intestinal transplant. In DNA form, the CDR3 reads TGTGCCAGCAGTGATGGCTCCTATAATTCACCCCTCCACTTT. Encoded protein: CASSDGSYNSPLHF.